A selection of T cell receptor beta chains follows, all from one sample in a study of blood T cells in healthy people across ages. TCRdb independently ran MiXCR on the 5' RACE reads; one entry per CDR3 protein. The sample consists of fewer than 1,000,000 distinct CDR3 sequences, 35% to 60% of them appearing once. Source material: blood. The receptors were sampled from a man of 80 years or more in good health. Both conserved end residues are part of each CDR3. A D gene is named only where the DNA matches it firmly. The size of a clone is reported for some rows only, either as once, few or many, or as a class for expanded clones.

CAWRVSASSYNEQFF | TGTGCCTGGAGAGTAAGCGCGAGCTCCTACAATGAGCAGTTCTTC | TRBJ2-1 | TRBV30 | few | NA
CASSNPGLAGSSYNEQLF | TGTGCCAGCAGTAATCCGGGACTAGCGGGAAGCTCCTACAATGAGCAGTTATTC | TRBJ2-1 | TRBV7-2 | NA | TRBD2
CASSTGRSYEQYF | TGTGCCAGCAGTACGGGACGGAGCTACGAGCAGTACTTC | TRBJ2-7 | TRBV6-2/TRBV6-3 | NA | NA
CASSLKSTDTQYF | TGCGCCAGCAGCTTAAAGTCCACAGATACGCAGTATTTT | TRBJ2-3 | TRBV5-1 | few | NA
CASSLLGQGSDEQFF | TGTGCCAGCAGTTTATTGGGACAGGGGTCGGATGAGCAGTTCTTC | TRBJ2-1 | TRBV27 | NA | TRBD1
CASSRDGESPAGELFF | TGTGCCAGCAGCCGGGACGGGGAGAGCCCCGCCGGGGAGCTGTTTTTT | TRBJ2-2 | TRBV12-3/TRBV12-4 | NA | NA
CASSLRLSDNEQFF | TGTGCCAGCTCACTCCGGCTGTCTGACAATGAGCAGTTCTTC | TRBJ2-1 | TRBV18 | few | NA
CTAEGFDTQYF | TGCACTGCCGAGGGGTTTGATACGCAGTATTTT | TRBJ2-3 | TRBV29-1 | many | NA
CASSTAGTGIYNEQFF | TGTGCCAGCAGTACGGCCGGGACAGGGATCTACAATGAGCAGTTCTTC | TRBJ2-1 | TRBV12-3/TRBV12-4 | NA | TRBD1
CASSLWAGAGELFF | TGTGCCAGCAGTTTATGGGCAGGGGCCGGGGAGCTGTTTTTT | TRBJ2-2 | TRBV12-3/TRBV12-4 | few | NA
CASSFRGKDTEAFF | TGTGCCAGCAGTTTTCGGGGAAAAGACACTGAAGCTTTCTTT | TRBJ1-1 | TRBV27 | NA | NA
CASRRLQGANTGELFF | TGCGCCAGCAGACGGCTACAGGGGGCGAACACCGGGGAGCTGTTTTTT | TRBJ2-2 | TRBV5-1 | NA | TRBD1
CASSLGLAVSNEQFF | TGTGCCAGCAGCCTCGGACTAGCGGTATCCAATGAGCAGTTCTTC | TRBJ2-1 | TRBV6-5 | few | TRBD2
CASSPRDREGEQYF | TGTGCCAGCAGCCCACGGGACAGGGAAGGCGAGCAGTACTTC | TRBJ2-7 | TRBV11-1 | many | TRBD1
CASSLVEGQGYTF | TGTGCCAGCAGTTTGGTTGAGGGTCAGGGCTACACCTTC | TRBJ1-2 | TRBV27 | NA | NA
CASSRRMGNRYGYTF | TGTGCCAGCAGCCGAAGAATGGGAAATAGGTATGGCTACACCTTC | TRBJ1-2 | TRBV3-1 | many | NA
CASSPGATSYEQYF | TGTGCCAGCAGCCCGGGAGCGACTTCCTACGAGCAGTACTTC | TRBJ2-7 | TRBV7-2 | NA | NA
CSARDSSGFGYTF | TGCAGTGCTAGAGATTCGTCAGGGTTTGGCTACACCTTC | TRBJ1-2 | TRBV20-1 | NA | NA
CSVDEAGYTF | TGCAGCGTTGATGAGGCGGGCTACACCTTC | TRBJ1-2 | TRBV29-1 | NA | NA
CSVFDSGTGAGEQYF | TGCAGCGTCTTCGATTCCGGGACAGGGGCTGGCGAGCAGTACTTC | TRBJ2-7 | TRBV29-1 | NA | TRBD1
CASSFSGGGSQETQYF | TGTGCCAGCAGCTTTAGCGGGGGAGGGTCCCAAGAGACCCAGTACTTC | TRBJ2-5 | TRBV9 | once | TRBD2
CASSLEGPRQETQYF | TGTGCCAGCAGCTTAGAAGGCCCCCGGCAAGAGACCCAGTACTTC | TRBJ2-5 | TRBV7-9 | few | NA
CASSPPQRSSYNEQFF | TGTGCCAGCAGCCCTCCCCAGCGGAGCTCCTACAATGAGCAGTTCTTC | TRBJ2-1 | TRBV6-6 | few | NA
CAISESGQTDTQYF | TGTGCCATCAGTGAGTCTGGCCAAACAGATACGCAGTATTTT | TRBJ2-3 | TRBV10-3 | NA | NA
CSARPALSTENTEAFF | TGCAGTGCTAGACCCGCCCTGTCGACTGAGAACACTGAAGCTTTCTTT | TRBJ1-1 | TRBV20-1 | NA | NA
CSARDPRGNNEQFF | TGCAGTGCTAGAGACCCGCGGGGCAACAATGAGCAGTTCTTC | TRBJ2-1 | TRBV20-1 | few | NA
CASSLAGRRQGEKLFF | TGTGCCAGCAGCTTAGCCGGACGCAGGCAGGGTGAAAAACTGTTTTTT | TRBJ1-4 | TRBV7-2 | few | NA
CATSGRDTQYF | TGTGCCACCAGTGGGAGGGATACGCAGTATTTT | TRBJ2-3 | TRBV24-1 | NA | NA
CASSVAPEVETQYF | TGTGCCAGCAGCGTAGCGCCCGAGGTAGAGACCCAGTACTTC | TRBJ2-5 | TRBV9 | NA | NA
CATSRDFSENQPQHF | TGTGCCACCAGCAGAGATTTCTCAGAAAATCAGCCCCAGCATTTT | TRBJ1-5 | TRBV15 | NA | NA
CASSSPALRGYTF | TGTGCCAGCAGTAGCCCCGCCCTCCGCGGCTACACCTTC | TRBJ1-2 | TRBV28 | NA | NA
CASSVAGGRLYEQFF | TGTGCCAGCAGTGTAGCGGGGGGACGGTTGTATGAGCAGTTCTTC | TRBJ2-1 | TRBV6-5 | NA | TRBD2
CASSLALVESTQYF | TGTGCCAGCAGCTTAGCATTGGTGGAGAGTACGCAGTATTTT | TRBJ2-3 | TRBV7-8 | few | NA
CAISEVGALGQSYEQYF | TGTGCCATCAGTGAAGTTGGGGCTTTGGGACAGTCCTACGAGCAGTACTTC | TRBJ2-7 | TRBV10-3 | NA | TRBD1
CASSEGTAYSNQPQHF | TGTGCCAGTAGTGAAGGGACAGCTTATAGCAATCAGCCCCAGCATTTT | TRBJ1-5 | TRBV19 | NA | TRBD1
CVSSFSDNYGYTF | TGTGTCAGCAGTTTCTCGGACAACTATGGCTACACCTTC | TRBJ1-2 | TRBV28 | NA | NA
CATSMTGYYEQYF | TGTGCCACCAGCATGACAGGCTACTACGAGCAGTACTTC | TRBJ2-7 | TRBV15 | NA | NA
CASAGLAVADTQYF | TGTGCCAGTGCGGGACTAGCGGTTGCAGATACGCAGTATTTT | TRBJ2-3 | TRBV19 | NA | TRBD2
CASSPITNKAYEQYF | TGTGCCAGCAGCCCCATTACAAATAAAGCTTACGAGCAGTACTTC | TRBJ2-7 | TRBV7-6 | NA | NA
CASSSNGLNTEAFF | TGTGCCAGCTCAAGTAACGGATTGAACACTGAAGCTTTCTTT | TRBJ1-1 | TRBV18 | NA | NA
CSARVTGGNQPQHF | TGCAGTGCTAGAGTCACAGGGGGAAATCAGCCCCAGCATTTT | TRBJ1-5 | TRBV20-1 | NA | TRBD1
CATSERGLAGDTDTQYF | TGTGCCACCAGTGAGCGCGGACTAGCGGGGGACACAGATACGCAGTATTTT | TRBJ2-3 | TRBV24-1 | NA | TRBD2
CASGIAGGPYEQYF | TGTGCCAGCGGAATTGCGGGAGGACCATACGAGCAGTACTTC | TRBJ2-7 | TRBV7-9 | few | TRBD2
CASSLRQAGFRLDEQFF | TGTGCCAGCAGTCTTCGTCAGGCGGGATTTAGGCTCGATGAGCAGTTCTTC | TRBJ2-1 | TRBV6-1 | NA | NA
CASSFKTSGSLSTDTQYF | TGTGCCAGCAGTTTCAAGACTAGCGGGAGCCTAAGCACAGATACGCAGTATTTT | TRBJ2-3 | TRBV12-3/TRBV12-4 | NA | TRBD2
CASRIRTGGPAGANVLTF | TGTGCCAGCAGGATAAGGACAGGCGGTCCGGCTGGGGCCAACGTCCTGACTTTC | TRBJ2-6 | TRBV12-3/TRBV12-4 | NA | TRBD1
CASTIVSAGTYKNIQYF | TGTGCCAGCACGATCGTCAGCGCGGGGACATACAAAAACATTCAGTACTTC | TRBJ2-4 | TRBV12-3/TRBV12-4 | NA | NA
CASKSSGYGHTEAFF | TGTGCCAGCAAATCTTCGGGGTATGGGCACACTGAAGCTTTCTTT | TRBJ1-1 | TRBV12-3/TRBV12-4 | NA | NA
CASSYRFSSTDTQYF | TGTGCCAGCAGTTACAGGTTTTCTAGCACAGATACGCAGTATTTT | TRBJ2-3 | TRBV6-2/TRBV6-3 | few | NA
CASTPILGGSSNEQYF | TGTGCCAGCACCCCGATACTTGGCGGGAGTTCCAACGAGCAGTACTTC | TRBJ2-7 | TRBV6-2/TRBV6-3 | NA | TRBD2
CASSLVGLAGGSYNEQFF | TGTGCCAGCAGCTTAGTGGGACTAGCGGGAGGGTCCTACAATGAGCAGTTCTTC | TRBJ2-1 | TRBV11-1 | NA | TRBD2